Each of the 9 T cell receptor beta chains below was sequenced from the same sample in a study of CD4 and CD8 cells across lung adenocarcinoma regions (dated by TCRdb to 2017 to 2018). Library preparation employed PCR. Sequencer: HiSeq X Ten. The raw public data were reprocessed by TCRdb itself: fastp quality trimming at Q25, MiXCR clonotype calling, in-frame beta chains only. Each CDR3 protein appears once, grouped with its most common genes and DNA. The sample data list 3,500 to 4,500 distinct CDR3 sequences, and 60% to 65% of these were observed just once. The leading ten clones occupy about 16% of the sample. The sample comprised CD4+ T cells from the center of a lung tumor. The label giving this sample's cell subset or site can be read as: tumor center region. These receptors originate from a male donor with lung adenocarcinoma. The CD4 and CD8 labels of this study may be unreliable.

This clonotype has just a few counts. The chain links TRBV6-1 to TRBJ2-5; TRBD1 is a possible D gene (6 bases). The J call may be mistaken, given a closer DNA end match to TRBJ2-7. CDR3 length: 12 residues. The V gene's germline CDR1 is MNHNS and CDR2 SASEGT. The chain's CDR3 is CASIRGQYEQYF. CDR3 sequence (DNA): TGTGCCAGCATCAGGGGCCAGTACGAGCAGTACTTC.

The table lists this clonotype with a few counts. V is TRBV6-8 and J is TRBJ1-4; a possible D gene is TRBD1 (6 bases). The CDR3 runs 15 residues. Trimming removed 6 bases at V and 4 bases at J, with 15 bases between. Germline V lookup: CDR1 MNHGY, CDR2 SAAAGT. The chain's CDR3 is CASRTTGDINEKLFF. The CDR3 DNA follows: TGTGCCAGCAGAACGACAGGAGACATTAATGAAAAACTGTTTTTT.

This chain connects TRBV12-3 or TRBV12-4 to TRBJ2-5, with TRBD1 matching over 11 bases. The J call is in doubt because the DNA end fits TRBJ2-7 better. The CDR3 runs 14 residues. CDR3 nucleotide sequence: TGTGCCAGCAGTCTAGGACAGGGGGCGGGCGAGCAGTACTTC. Translating it yields CASSLGQGAGEQYF.

The chain couples TRBV7-2 to TRBJ2-1; TRBD1 agrees at 9 bases. The CDR3 runs 16 residues. Germline trimming cut 2 bases from V and 5 bases from J; bases unmatched to any gene: 7. Germline V gives CDR1 SGHTA, CDR2 FQGNSA. In nucleotides, the CDR3 is TGTGCCAGCAGCTTAATAAGGGACAGGGTAGACAATGAGCAGTTCTTC. Protein product: CASSLIRDRVDNEQFF.

The V call is TRBV6-1, the J call TRBJ1-2; possible D gene TRBD1, 6 bases. Trimming took off 4 bases at V and 4 bases at J, with 13 bases between the two ends. There are 14 residues in the CDR3. The germline V gene has CDR1 MNHNS and CDR2 SASEGT. CDR3 protein: CASSGARGGYGYTF. For the CDR3, the DNA is TGTGCCAGCAGTGGCGCCAGGGGAGGCTATGGCTACACCTTC.

This clonotype has more than one count but fewer than ten. The chain has TRBV12-3 or TRBV12-4 and TRBJ2-1, with 10 bases lining up with TRBD2. The CDR3 contains 14 residues. V trimming: 3 bases; J trimming: 6 bases; junction bases outside the gene matches: 2. In DNA, the CDR3 is TGTGCCAGCAGTTTGCCTAGCGGGAGCAATGAGCAGTTCTTC. Translating gives CASSLPSGSNEQFF.

The chain combines TRBV6-1 with TRBJ1-2; D is possibly TRBD1 (5 bases). Trimming shortened V by 7 bases and J by 2 bases, and 8 bases separated the two germline ends. Germline V lookup: CDR1 MNHNS, CDR2 SASEGT. The CDR3 consists of 12 residues. The CDR3 reads CASNGDNYGYTF. CDR3 DNA: TGTGCCAGCAACGGGGACAACTATGGCTACACCTTC.

This chain uses TRBV11-2 with TRBJ2-3; D gene uncertain. Trimming removed 4 bases from V and 0 bases from J, with 5 bases in between. The CDR3 covers 13 residues. Germline V gene lookup returns CDR1 SGHAT and CDR2 FQNNGV. The CDR3 bases are TGTGCCAGCAGCTATGCGAGCACAGATACGCAGTATTTT. Its protein is CASSYASTDTQYF.

This chain connects TRBV6-5 to TRBJ2-1, with a weak D call TRBD2 (5 bases). The J call is in doubt because the DNA end fits TRBJ2-7 better. Per the germline V gene, CDR1 is MNHEY and CDR2 is SVGAGI. The CDR3 sequence is 14 residues long. This CDR3 reads CASSLLEGLYEQYF. DNA for the CDR3: TGTGCCAGCAGTCTCCTCGAGGGCCTTTACGAGCAGTACTTC.